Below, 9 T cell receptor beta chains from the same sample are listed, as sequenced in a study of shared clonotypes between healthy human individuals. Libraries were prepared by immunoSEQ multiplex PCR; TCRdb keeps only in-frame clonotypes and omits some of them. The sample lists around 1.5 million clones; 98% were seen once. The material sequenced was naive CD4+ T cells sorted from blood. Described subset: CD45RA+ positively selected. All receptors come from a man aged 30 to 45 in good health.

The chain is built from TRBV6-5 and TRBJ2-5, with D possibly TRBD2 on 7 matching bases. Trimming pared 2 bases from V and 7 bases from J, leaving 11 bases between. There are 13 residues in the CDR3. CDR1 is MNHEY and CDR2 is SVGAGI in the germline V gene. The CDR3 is CASSYVGGGTQYF. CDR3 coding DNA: TGTGCCAGCAGTTACGTAGGGGGGGGGACCCAGTACTTC.

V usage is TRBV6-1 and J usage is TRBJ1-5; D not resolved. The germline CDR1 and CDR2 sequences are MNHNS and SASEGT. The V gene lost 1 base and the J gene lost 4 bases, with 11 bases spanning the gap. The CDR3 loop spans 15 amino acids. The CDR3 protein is CASSEGRVLNQPQHF. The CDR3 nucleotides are TGTGCCAGCAGTGAAGGGCGTGTCTTGAATCAGCCCCAGCATTTT.

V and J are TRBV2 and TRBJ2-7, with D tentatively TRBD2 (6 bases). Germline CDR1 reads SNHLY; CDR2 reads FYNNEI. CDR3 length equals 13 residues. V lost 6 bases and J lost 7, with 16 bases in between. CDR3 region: CASRAGPPREQYF. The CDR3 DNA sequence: TGTGCCAGCAGAGCGGGCCCTCCGCGGGAGCAGTACTTC.

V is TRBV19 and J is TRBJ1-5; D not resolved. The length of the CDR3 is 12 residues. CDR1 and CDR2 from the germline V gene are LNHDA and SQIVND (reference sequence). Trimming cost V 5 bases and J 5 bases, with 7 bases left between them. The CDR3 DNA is TGTGCCAGTAGTTCCCTTGATCAGCCCCAGCATTTT. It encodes CASSSLDQPQHF.

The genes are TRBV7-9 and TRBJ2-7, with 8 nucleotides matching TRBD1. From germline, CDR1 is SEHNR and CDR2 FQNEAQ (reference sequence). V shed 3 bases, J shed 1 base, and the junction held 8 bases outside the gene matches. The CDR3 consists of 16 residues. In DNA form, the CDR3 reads TGTGCCAGCAGCTTGACGTGGGGACAGGAGTCCTACGAGCAGTACTTC. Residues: CASSLTWGQESYEQYF.

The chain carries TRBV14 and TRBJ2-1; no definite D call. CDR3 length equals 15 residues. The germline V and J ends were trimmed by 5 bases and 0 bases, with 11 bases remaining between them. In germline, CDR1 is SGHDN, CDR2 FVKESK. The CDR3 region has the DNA TGTGCCAGCAGCGTGGGCCTGCTCTCCTACAATGAGCAGTTCTTC. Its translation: CASSVGLLSYNEQFF. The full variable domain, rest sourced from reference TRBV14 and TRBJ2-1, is EAGVTQFPSHSVIEKGQTVTLRCDPISGHDNLYWYRRVMGKEIKFLLHFVKESKQDESGMPNNRFLAERTGGTYSTLKVQPAELEDSGVYFCASSVGLLSYNEQFFGPGTRLTVL.

CDR3 in DNA: TGTGCCAGCAGCTTGGGGGCAGGGGAGACCCAGTACTTC. This gives the protein CASSLGAGETQYF. The chain links TRBV5-6 to TRBJ2-5; D may be TRBD1 (5 bases). V lost 0 bases to trimming and J lost 5 bases, with 8 bases between them. This CDR3 region has 13 residues. CDR1 is SGHDT, CDR2 YYEEEE, per germline.

The CDR3 loop is CASGYYSVTNQPQHF. In nucleotides, the CDR3 is TGTGCCAGTGGATATTACAGCGTTACCAATCAGCCCCAGCATTTT. This chain uses TRBV19 with TRBJ1-5; D gene ambiguous. Germline lookup yields CDR1 LNHDA and CDR2 SQIVND (reference sequence). V shed 8 bases and J shed 3 bases, with 17 bases lying between them. This CDR3 contains 15 residues.

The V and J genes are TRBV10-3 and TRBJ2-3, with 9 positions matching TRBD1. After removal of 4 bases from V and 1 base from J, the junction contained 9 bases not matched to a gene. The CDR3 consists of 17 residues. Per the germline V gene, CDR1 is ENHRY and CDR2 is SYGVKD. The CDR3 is CAISGVDRGSGTDTQYF. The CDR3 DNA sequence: TGTGCCATCAGTGGGGTTGACAGGGGGTCTGGCACAGATACGCAGTATTTT.